This TCR beta chain derives from a study of T cells in Graves' hyperthyroidism and ophthalmopathy. The source material, RNA transcripts, was used to amplify TCR beta CDR3 regions. TCR CDR3 regions were first amplified by RT-PCR with HTBI primers. Each CDR3 protein is one row after TCRdb ran MiXCR on the multiplex PCR reads. This table has 250,000 or so distinct CDR3 sequences, approximately 16% appearing once. Germline CDR1 is LNHDA and CDR2 is SQIVND (reference sequence). The CDR3 totals 16 residues. Trimming cost V 1 base and J 4 bases, with 16 bases left between them. Diagnostic assessment was based on clinical symptoms, serum thyroxine and TRAb, thyroid ultrasound and orbital computed tomography.

The TCR originated in a woman aged 45-59 years with Graves' hyperthyroidism that later progressed to Graves' ophthalmopathy. The sequenced sample consisted of blood. This rearrangement joins TRBV19 to TRBJ1-1, with D possibly matching TRBD1 (6 bases). The CDR3 nucleotides are TGTGCCAGTAGTATAGGAGGGGTTAGGGGGACCACTGAAGCTTTCTTT. The encoded protein is CASSIGGVRGTTEAFF. The whole variable domain, remainder taken from reference TRBV19 and TRBJ1-1, is DGGITQSPKYLFRKEGQNVTLSCEQNLNHDAMYWYRQDPGQGLRLIYYSQIVNDFQKGDIAEGYSVSREKKESFPLTVTSAQKNPTAFYLCASSIGGVRGTTEAFFGQGTRLTVV.